The table lists the clone carrying this T cell receptor beta chain with a few counts. The antigen is unknown. TCRdb ran MiXCR on the 5' RACE reads and lists one entry per CDR3 protein. The sample shows approximately 350,000 distinct CDR3 sequences, under 15% of them seen only once. V gave up 6 bases and J gave up 1 base, with 15 bases separating them. The CDR3 extends over 14 amino acids. Germline V gene data show CDR1 as DFQATT and CDR2 as SNEGSKA (reference sequence). This record comes from a study of T-cell memory formation after mild COVID-19. Study-level background: Clustering of TCRs was largely donor specific.

Study results and limitations: Memory cells collected pre-infection included some clones that later responded, suggesting cross-reactive memory joined.

This TCR was recovered from a man between 18 and 35 years old who had mild COVID-19 (a few samples of this study predate the infection). Cell type and time point are not known. The V gene is TRBV20-1, the J gene TRBJ2-5; possible D gene TRBD2, 8 bases. The sequenced sample consisted of PBMCs or a T cell subset sorted from them (not recorded which). The CDR3 sequence is CSARRGDSQETQYF. The CDR3 DNA sequence: TGCAGTGCCCGGCGGGGGGACAGCCAAGAGACCCAGTACTTC.